This T cell receptor beta chain was sequenced for a study of cytomegalovirus exposure and HLA in healthy donors. Turning to the study itself: Sequencing of roughly 180 million T cells in an earlier analysis found 100 million to 140 million unique TCR beta sequences. Study-level points and caveats: It was reportedly the case that the classifier diagnosed cytomegalovirus status with high specificity and sensitivity. Previous analysis showed most TCR beta V segments were productive about 87% or about 30% of the time.

The PCR employed 60 Vbeta primers together with 13 Jbeta primers. Profiled with immunoSEQ multiplex PCR; TCRdb holds only in-frame clones, not every one. The sample includes around 100,000 clones, about 77% of them seen just once. On this clone: Its antigen is still unknown.

This TCR was sampled from a woman between 18 and 29 years old in good health and CMV-seropositive. Sequencing was done on a sample of PBMCs.

The CDR3 region has the DNA TGTGCCAGCAGCGTAATTGGCGGGGAAGAGACCCAGTACTTC. Its protein is CASSVIGGEETQYF. This sequence joins TRBV9 and TRBJ2-5, with TRBD2 as a possible D gene (6 bases). With 1 base removed from V and 3 bases from J, the gap between germline ends came to 10 bases. The CDR3 is made up of 14 amino acids. The germline V gene has CDR1 SGDLS and CDR2 YYNGEE.